A single sample is the source of the 16 T cell receptor beta chains below, sequenced in a study of T cell responses to AZD1222 COVID-19 vaccine. TCRdb's copy holds only in-frame clones and misses some; the assay was immunoSEQ multiplex PCR. Of 100,000 to 150,000 clones listed, around nine tenths are singletons. The sequenced sample was peripheral blood, obtained on day 0 of AZD1222 vaccination. Receptors were obtained from an adult in good health.

Only one count was recorded for this clone. V is TRBV5-6 and J is TRBJ2-3; D gene ambiguous. CDR1 and CDR2 (germline): SGHDT, YYEEEE. There are 13 residues in the CDR3. The V gene lost 2 bases and the J gene lost 6 bases, with 10 bases spanning the gap. CDR3 residues: CASSLTRMDTQYF. The CDR3 DNA reads TGTGCCAGCAGCTTAACGCGAATGGATACGCAGTATTTT.

The chain has TRBV10-3 and TRBJ2-7, with D perhaps matching TRBD1 (5 bases). The CDR3 is 16 residues long. The germline V gene has CDR1 ENHRY and CDR2 SYGVKD. V was pared by 2 bases and J by 1 base, with 15 bases between. For the CDR3, the DNA is TGTGCCATCAGTGAGCCCACCCCGGACAAGTCCTACGAGCAGTACTTC. It is translated as CAISEPTPDKSYEQYF.

This clone appeared once. The V call is TRBV7-2, the J call TRBJ2-5; the match to TRBD1 covers 9 bases. Germline CDR1 reads SGHTA; CDR2 reads FQGNSA. With 6 bases clipped from V and 4 bases from J, the junction kept 6 bases outside the gene matches. The CDR3 spans 14 residues. CDR3 in DNA: TGTGCCAGCAGGAGACAGGGGGGTCCAGAGACCCAGTACTTC. Its translation: CASRRQGGPETQYF.

This clone was detected only once. This chain connects TRBV19 to TRBJ1-2; perhaps TRBD1 as D (6 bases). This CDR3 contains 14 residues. The germline CDR1 and CDR2 sequences are LNHDA and SQIVND (reference sequence). V was clipped by 4 bases and J by 3 bases, with 12 bases between them. The CDR3 DNA sequence: TGTGCCAGTAGTACCTCCCGGACAGACTATGGCTACACCTTC. This sequence encodes CASSTSRTDYGYTF. Supplemented by reference TRBV19 and TRBJ1-2, the full variable domain reads DGGITQSPKYLFRKEGQNVTLSCEQNLNHDAMYWYRQDPGQGLRLIYYSQIVNDFQKGDIAEGYSVSREKKESFPLTVTSAQKNPTAFYLCASSTSRTDYGYTFGSGTRLTVV.

DNA for the CDR3: TGCGCCTTGGCGGGCGGGGTTGAGGTAGGACCGAACCCCTACGAGCAGTACTTC. It is translated as CALAGGVEVGPNPYEQYF. This chain uses TRBV5-1 with TRBJ2-7; tentative D call: TRBD2 (6 bases). Trimming left V 10 bases short and J 2 bases short, with 31 bases between. From germline, CDR1 is SGHRS and CDR2 YFSETQ. This CDR3 spans 18 amino acids.

The J gene is TRBJ2-1, the V gene TRBV11-3; D ambiguous. V was trimmed by 1 base and J by 0 bases, leaving 7 bases between them. The V gene's germline CDR1 is SGHNT and CDR2 YENEEA. The CDR3 loop spans 15 amino acids. CDR3: CASSLGGYSYNEQFF. The DNA for the CDR3 is TGTGCCAGCAGCTTAGGAGGCTACTCCTACAATGAGCAGTTCTTC.

The V call is TRBV5-6, the J call TRBJ1-1; 9 bases match TRBD1. This CDR3 has 14 amino acids. Germline CDR1 reads SGHDT; CDR2 reads YYEEEE. The J segment lost 5 bases and the V segment lost 0 bases, leaving 2 bases of the junction unmatched. For the CDR3, the DNA is TGTGCCAGCAGCTTGGGGGACAGGGCTACTGAAGCTTTCTTT. It encodes CASSLGDRATEAFF.

This clone has just one count. The V gene is TRBV19, the J gene TRBJ1-2; 7 bases agree with TRBD1. This CDR3 is 14 amino acids long. V lost 4 bases to trimming and J lost 0 bases; unmatched junction nucleotides: 2. Germline CDR1 LNHDA, CDR2 SQIVND (reference sequence). Written as DNA, the CDR3 is TGTGCCAGTAGTACCGGGACAGCTAACTATGGCTACACCTTC. It encodes CASSTGTANYGYTF.

The chain carries TRBV24-1 and TRBJ2-3; no definite D call. The CDR3 is 15 amino acids. The V gene lost 3 bases and the J gene lost 1 base, with 10 bases spanning the gap. Germline V gene data show CDR1 as KGHDR and CDR2 as SFDVKD. DNA of the CDR3: TGTGCCACCAGTGATCCCACGTGGGGCACAGATACGCAGTATTTT. Its translation: CATSDPTWGTDTQYF.

The rearrangement joins TRBV7-2 to TRBJ2-5, with D maybe TRBD2 (6 bases). The CDR3 runs 14 residues. Germline V CDR1 and CDR2: SGHTA, FQGNSA. Trimming removed 3 bases at V and 5 bases at J, with 13 bases between. The CDR3 spells CASSFPGEEETQYF. For the CDR3, the DNA is TGTGCCAGCAGCTTTCCGGGAGAGGAGGAGACCCAGTACTTC.

This chain joins TRBV7-2 and TRBJ2-7, with 13 nucleotides matching TRBD2. The CDR3 is made up of 16 amino acids. Germline-derived CDR1 and CDR2 are SGHTA and FQGNSA. With V trimmed by 5 bases and J by 7 bases, 11 bases remained unmatched. The CDR3 coding sequence is TGTGCCAGCAGCGAACAACTAGCGGGAGGGTCGCGAGAGCAGTACTTC. This sequence encodes CASSEQLAGGSREQYF.

The chain employs TRBV4-2 and TRBJ1-2, with 8 nucleotides matching TRBD1. V trimming: 6 bases; J trimming: 3 bases; junction bases outside the gene matches: 6. Germline V gene lookup returns CDR1 LGHNA and CDR2 YNFKEQ. The CDR3 is 14 residues long. Here the CDR3 DNA reads TGTGCCAGCAGGTCCGACAGGGGCGACTATGGCTACACCTTC. It codes for CASRSDRGDYGYTF.

The chain is built from TRBV6-5 and TRBJ1-2; D gene ambiguous. This CDR3 has 12 residues. V was trimmed by 5 bases and J by 6 bases, leaving 10 bases between them. Germline CDR1 reads MNHEY; CDR2 reads SVGAGI. DNA for the CDR3: TGTGCCAGCAGTACCTGGGGAGATGGCTACACCTTC. It codes for CASSTWGDGYTF.

The gene calls are TRBV30 and TRBJ1-2; unclear D gene. V shed 2 bases and J shed 8 bases, with 15 bases lying between them. Germline CDR1 and CDR2: GTSNPN and SVGIG (reference sequence). The length of the CDR3 is 13 residues. The CDR3, as DNA: TGTGCCTGGAGTTCCCTGGCTGTGGGGGGCTACACCTTC. The encoded protein is CAWSSLAVGGYTF.

This chain connects TRBV29-1 to TRBJ2-2; 7 bases agree with TRBD2. The V and J ends lost 7 bases and 5 bases, in that order; junction bases with no gene match: 10. The CDR3 runs to 14 residues. Per the germline V gene, CDR1 is SQVTM and CDR2 is ANQGSEA. CDR3 amino acids: CSARDSAGTGELFF. In DNA form, the CDR3 reads TGCAGCGCCCGGGACTCAGCGGGAACCGGGGAGCTGTTTTTT.

V usage is TRBV21-1 and J usage is TRBJ2-5; the table's TRBD1 call for D was not verified on the DNA. TRBV21-1 has pseudogene status. The CDR3 runs to 16 residues. CDR3 sequence: CASSKEEDRARETQYF. The DNA for the CDR3 is TGTGCCAGCAGCAAAGAAGAGGACAGGGCAAGGGAGACCCAGTACTTC.